A selection of T cell receptor beta chains follows, all from one sample in a study of shared clonotypes between healthy human individuals. The method was immunoSEQ multiplex PCR; TCRdb's version includes in-frame clones alone and lacks a portion of them. The profile shows about 2.5 million clones, around 92% of them singletons. Sequenced input: naive CD4+ T cells from PBMCs. The origin of the receptors is a man aged 18 to 35 in good health. Some clones in this sample may be carry-over from other donors' samples. Each CDR3 is given with its conserved first and last residue. The order of the fields is CDR3 length, J gene, V gene, clone size, D gene, CDR3 protein, CDR3 DNA. D genes are given only for firm matches. Size tells how often a clone was seen (once, few, many) or the class of an expanded clone, and some rows leave it out.

16,TRBJ2-3,TRBV18,NA,TRBD2,CASSPTFAGGSDTQYF,TGTGCCAGCTCACCAACATTCGCGGGAGGCTCAGATACGCAGTATTTT
15,TRBJ1-2,TRBV5-4,NA,NA,CASSPRRAANYGYTF,TGTGCCAGCAGCCCCCGTAGGGCAGCCAACTATGGCTACACCTTC
17,TRBJ2-6,TRBV15,NA,NA,CATSRDLLGSGANVLTF,TGTGCCACCAGCAGAGATTTGTTGGGTTCTGGGGCCAACGTCCTGACTTTC
18,TRBJ2-5,TRBV19,once,TRBD2,CASSIGLSAERDKETQYF,TGTGCCAGTAGTATCGGATTATCGGCTGAGCGGGATAAGGAGACCCAGTACTTC
14,TRBJ1-2,TRBV5-4,NA,TRBD1,CASSQGQGHYGYTF,TGTGCCAGCAGCCAAGGACAGGGTCACTATGGCTACACCTTC
17,TRBJ1-2,TRBV7-2,NA,TRBD1,CASSLFGTGLGSYGYTF,TGTGCCAGCAGCTTATTCGGGACAGGACTGGGGAGCTATGGCTACACCTTC
17,TRBJ2-3,TRBV5-1,NA,NA,CASSLTATGPGTDTQYF,TGCGCCAGCAGCTTGACGGCCACAGGGCCCGGCACAGATACGCAGTATTTT
15,TRBJ1-5,TRBV10-3,NA,TRBD1,CAISDRQGNLEPQHF,TGTGCCATCAGCGATCGACAGGGGAATCTGGAGCCCCAGCATTTT
14,TRBJ2-7,TRBV5-1,NA,NA,CASSPLSGGYEQYF,TGCGCCAGCAGCCCTTTATCCGGGGGCTACGAGCAGTACTTC
13,TRBJ1-3,TRBV7-2,NA,NA,CASSLEAGNTIYF,TGTGCCAGCAGCTTAGAAGCAGGAAACACCATATATTTT
20,TRBJ1-6,TRBV4-2,NA,TRBD1,CASSHYFSLTGTGEGSPLHF,TGTGCCAGCAGCCACTACTTCTCACTGACCGGGACAGGGGAGGGTTCACCCCTCCACTTT
14,TRBJ2-7,TRBV28,NA,TRBD2,CASSLTLAQYEQYF,TGTGCCAGCAGTTTAACACTAGCGCAATACGAGCAGTACTTC
16,TRBJ2-2,TRBV6-4,NA,TRBD1,CASSRSGTGNAGELFF,TGTGCCAGCAGTCGATCGGGGACAGGGAACGCCGGGGAGCTGTTTTTT
13,TRBJ2-7,TRBV25-1,NA,TRBD1,CASRQDRAGEQYF,TGTGCCAGCAGGCAGGACAGGGCCGGCGAGCAGTACTTC
16,TRBJ2-7,TRBV18,NA,NA,CASSSAEYRHPEEQYF,TGTGCCAGCTCATCAGCAGAGTATCGCCACCCGGAGGAGCAGTACTTC
17,TRBJ1-1,TRBV7-9,few,NA,CASSLPPGSQLNTEAFF,TGTGCCAGCAGCTTACCCCCTGGGTCACAGCTGAACACTGAAGCTTTCTTT
15,TRBJ1-4,TRBV6-1,NA,NA,CASSEAPYPPEKLFF,TGTGCCAGCAGTGAAGCCCCGTATCCCCCCGAAAAACTGTTTTTT
13,TRBJ1-2,TRBV9,few,NA,CASSVDSGQGYTF,TGTGCCAGCAGCGTCGACAGTGGACAGGGCTACACCTTC
14,TRBJ2-7,TRBV10-3,NA,TRBD1,CAIGGQGAAYEQYF,TGTGCCATCGGGGGACAGGGGGCAGCCTACGAGCAGTACTTC
15,TRBJ2-1,TRBV10-2,NA,NA,CASSLPGLGENEQFF,TGCGCCAGCAGCTTACCGGGACTCGGAGAGAATGAGCAGTTCTTC
15,TRBJ2-7,TRBV2,NA,TRBD2,CASRVFREATYEQYF,TGTGCCAGCAGGGTTTTCCGGGAGGCAACCTACGAGCAGTACTTC
15,TRBJ1-5,TRBV28,NA,NA,CASSLGRRGNQPQHF,TGTGCCAGCAGTTTGGGCAGACGGGGCAATCAGCCCCAGCATTTT
14,TRBJ1-5,TRBV6-5,NA,NA,CASSTGQPNQPQHF,TGTGCCAGCAGTACCGGACAGCCCAATCAGCCCCAGCATTTT
15,TRBJ1-5,TRBV28,NA,NA,CASSFEKGRSQPQHF,TGTGCCAGCAGTTTTGAGAAGGGGAGATCTCAGCCCCAGCATTTT
16,TRBJ2-2,TRBV5-4,NA,TRBD1,CASSLRARTGVGELFF,TGTGCCAGCAGCTTGCGAGCCAGGACAGGGGTCGGGGAGCTGTTTTTT
13,TRBJ1-3,TRBV2,NA,NA,CASSEGGGNTIYF,TGTGCCAGCAGTGAGGGAGGGGGAAACACCATATATTTT
16,TRBJ1-5,TRBV7-8,NA,TRBD1,CASSGQGALSNQPQHF,TGTGCCAGCAGCGGACAGGGGGCCCTTAGCAATCAGCCCCAGCATTTT
16,TRBJ2-4,TRBV7-9,NA,NA,CASSLGQTLAKNIQYF,TGTGCCAGCAGCTTAGGCCAGACACTAGCCAAAAACATTCAGTACTTC
16,TRBJ2-1,TRBV7-2,NA,TRBD1,CASSRQGVGSYNEQFF,TGTGCCAGCAGCCGACAGGGGGTGGGCTCCTACAATGAGCAGTTCTTC
14,TRBJ2-7,TRBV28,once,NA,CASSSSGRTNGQYF,TGTGCCAGCAGTTCATCAGGGAGAACCAACGGGCAGTACTTC
17,TRBJ2-3,TRBV19,NA,TRBD2,CASSILRTSGSPDTQYF,TGTGCCAGTAGTATCCTACGGACTAGCGGGAGCCCAGATACGCAGTATTTT
14,TRBJ2-2,TRBV5-1,NA,NA,CASSLGIHTGELFF,TGCGCCAGCAGCTTGGGGATTCACACCGGGGAGCTGTTTTTT
15,TRBJ2-1,TRBV19,NA,TRBD2,CASSILAGGANEQFF,TGTGCCAGTAGTATTCTAGCGGGAGGAGCAAATGAGCAGTTCTTC
14,TRBJ2-5,TRBV28,NA,NA,CASSLAPPKETQYF,TGTGCCAGCAGTCTGGCTCCCCCTAAAGAGACCCAGTACTTC
14,TRBJ2-3,TRBV12-5,NA,NA,CASGYGRGTDTQYF,TGTGCTAGTGGTTATGGCAGGGGCACAGATACGCAGTATTTT
13,TRBJ2-7,TRBV15,NA,TRBD1,CATKQGSSYEQYF,TGTGCCACGAAACAGGGGAGCTCCTACGAGCAGTACTTC
17,TRBJ2-5,TRBV5-4,NA,TRBD2,CASSQEPSGTSYETQYF,TGTGCCAGCAGCCAAGAACCCTCCGGGACTAGCTACGAGACCCAGTACTTC
14,TRBJ2-2,TRBV19,NA,TRBD1,CASTGQGITGELFF,TGTGCCTCAACGGGACAGGGGATCACCGGGGAGCTGTTTTTT
16,TRBJ2-5,TRBV11-2,once,TRBD2,CASSWGLAGGSETQYF,TGTGCCAGCAGCTGGGGACTAGCGGGAGGTTCAGAGACCCAGTACTTC
12,TRBJ1-4,TRBV5-1,NA,NA,CASSSPGEKLFF,TGCGCCAGCAGCTCCCCGGGGGAAAAACTGTTTTTT
14,TRBJ2-5,TRBV5-1,NA,NA,CASSLGQAQETQYF,TGCGCCAGCAGCTTGGGCCAAGCCCAAGAGACCCAGTACTTC
17,TRBJ2-7,TRBV5-1,NA,TRBD2,CASSLEPLAGLNGEQYF,TGCGCCAGCAGCTTGGAACCCCTAGCGGGACTGAACGGAGAGCAGTACTTC
15,TRBJ1-2,TRBV6-5,NA,TRBD1,CASSKPGQDFLGYTF,TGTGCCAGCAGTAAACCGGGACAGGACTTCCTAGGCTACACCTTC
13,TRBJ1-1,TRBV5-1,few,TRBD1,CASSWTGYTEAFF,TGCGCCAGCAGCTGGACAGGATACACTGAAGCTTTCTTT
14,TRBJ2-2,TRBV7-9,NA,TRBD1,CASSQDRGSGELFF,TGTGCCAGCAGCCAGGACAGGGGGTCCGGGGAGCTGTTTTTT
14,TRBJ1-1,TRBV27,NA,NA,CASSLRQMGTEAFF,TGTGCCAGCAGTTTACGACAGATGGGCACTGAAGCTTTCTTT
14,TRBJ1-5,TRBV6-1,NA,NA,CASSISYSNQPQHF,TGTGCCAGCAGTATAAGTTATAGCAATCAGCCCCAGCATTTT
15,TRBJ1-1,TRBV15,NA,TRBD1,CATSRAGGWDTEAFF,TGTGCCACCAGCAGAGCAGGGGGCTGGGATACTGAAGCTTTCTTT
13,TRBJ2-7,TRBV4-1,NA,TRBD1,CASRDSTKYEQYF,TGCGCCAGCCGGGACAGTACCAAGTACGAGCAGTACTTC
16,TRBJ2-1,TRBV10-3,NA,TRBD2,CAISESASGGYNEQFF,TGTGCCATCAGTGAGTCGGCTAGCGGGGGATACAATGAGCAGTTCTTC
17,TRBJ2-4,TRBV11-2,NA,TRBD2,CASSTRSGREGKNIQYF,TGTGCCAGCAGCACAAGAAGCGGGAGGGAAGGCAAAAACATTCAGTACTTC